This is a list of T cell receptor beta chains from one sample in a study of cytomegalovirus exposure and HLA in healthy donors. Generated by immunoSEQ multiplex PCR, the TCRdb table keeps only in-frame clones and is missing some. The listing contains about 140,000 clones. Sequencing was done on a sample of PBMCs. These receptors all come from a woman under 30 in good health and CMV-seronegative. CDR3s include the opening cysteine and the closing phenylalanine or tryptophan. The order of the fields is V gene, D gene, J gene, CDR3 DNA, CDR3 protein. A D gene is named only where the DNA matches it firmly.

TRBV19	-	TRBJ1-5	TGTGCCAGTAGTATAAGACGGACAGACAATCAGCCCCAGCATTTT	CASSIRRTDNQPQHF
TRBV2	TRBD1	TRBJ1-5	TGTGCCGGCAGTCAAACAGGGGGTAATCAGCCCCAGCATTTT	CAGSQTGGNQPQHF
TRBV4-3	TRBD2	TRBJ2-1	TGCGCCAGCACCCCTGCCCGGGGACTATCCTCATACAATGAGCAGTTCTTC	CASTPARGLSSYNEQFF
TRBV2	-	TRBJ1-2	TGTGCCAGCAGCACCGGGGACTATGGCTACACCTTC	CASSTGDYGYTF
TRBV7-2	TRBD1	TRBJ1-1	TGTGCCAGCACCAGGGGACAGGGCCAAGGGTACAGGAACACTGAAGCTTTCTTT	CASTRGQGQGYRNTEAFF
TRBV25-1	-	TRBJ2-1	TGTGCCAGCAGTGAACAGGGGCTAGCGGAAAGCTCCTACAATGAGCAGTTCTTC	CASSEQGLAESSYNEQFF
TRBV19	TRBD1	TRBJ1-1	TGTGCCAGTAGGGACAGGGTGAACACTGAAGCTTTCTTT	CASRDRVNTEAFF
TRBV28	TRBD1	TRBJ1-2	TGTGCCAGCAGTACAGGGGGAACTAACTATGGCTACACCTTC	CASSTGGTNYGYTF
TRBV29-1	TRBD1	TRBJ1-5	TGCAGCGTTGAAGAGTCAGGACAGGGGGGGCAGCCCCAGCATTTT	CSVEESGQGGQPQHF
TRBV15	TRBD2	TRBJ2-3	TGTGCCACCAGCAAACTAGCGGGAGATCACACGCAGTATTTT	CATSKLAGDHTQYF